The next 32 T cell receptor beta chains were all read from a single sample in a study of blood T cell repertoires in COVID-19. Assay: immunoSEQ multiplex PCR; the TCRdb copy retains only in-frame clones and omits some. The table has 200,000 to 250,000 clones, about 86% seen once; the top ten hold 3% to 3.5%. The sample comprised peripheral blood. These TCRs come from a woman aged 25 to 39 who had recovered from COVID-19.

This clone was seen a single time. This sequence joins TRBV4-2 and TRBJ2-7; the match to TRBD2 covers 10 bases. The CDR3 extends over 15 amino acids. The ends lost 0 bases at V and 4 bases at J; junction bases unmatched: 3. Germline assignment: CDR1 LGHNA and CDR2 YNFKEQ. The chain's CDR3 is CASSQEASGSYEQYF. The CDR3 coding sequence is TGTGCCAGCAGCCAAGAGGCTAGCGGGAGTTACGAGCAGTACTTC.

This sequence joins TRBV5-1 and TRBJ2-7; no clear D. The CDR3 length is 13 residues. In germline, CDR1 is SGHRS, CDR2 YFSETQ. V was trimmed by 1 base and J by 5 bases, leaving 10 bases between them. The CDR3: CASSLLRSNEQYF. In DNA, the CDR3 is TGCGCCAGCAGCTTGCTCCGGTCCAACGAGCAGTACTTC. Full variable domain (missing parts from reference TRBV5-1 and TRBJ2-7): KAGVTQTPRYLIKTRGQQVTLSCSPISGHRSVSWYQQTPGQGLQFLFEYFSETQRNKGNFPGRFSGRQFSNSRSEMNVSTLELGDSALYLCASSLLRSNEQYFGPGTRLTVT.

The genes are TRBV25-1 and TRBJ1-2; possibly TRBD1 for D (5 bases). The CDR3 has 16 residues. In germline, CDR1 is MGHDK, CDR2 SYGVNS. The V and J ends lost 2 bases and 1 base respectively, with 14 bases between them. The CDR3 nucleotides read TGTGCCAGCAGTGAAACTCGACAGCCGAGTAACTATGGCTACACCTTC. Protein sequence: CASSETRQPSNYGYTF.

V gene TRBV11-2 combines with J gene TRBJ1-6; D may be TRBD1 (6 bases). V was clipped by 1 base and J by 7 bases, with 11 bases between them. Germline V gene lookup returns CDR1 SGHAT and CDR2 FQNNGV. CDR3 size: 15 residues. The CDR3 nucleotides are TGTGCCAGCAGCTTAGTTGCCAGGGGAAATTCACCCCTCCACTTT. Protein sequence: CASSLVARGNSPLHF.

The chain couples TRBV5-5 to TRBJ2-1; 7 nucleotides align to TRBD2. V lost 5 bases, J lost 5 bases, and 4 bases stayed unmatched. Germline CDR1 and CDR2: SGHKS and YYEKEE (reference sequence). CDR3 length: 13 residues. Written as DNA, the CDR3 is TGTGCCAGCAGACTCAGCGGGAACAATGAGCAGTTCTTC. Its translation is CASRLSGNNEQFF.

V gene TRBV7-8 combines with J gene TRBJ1-6, with D perhaps TRBD1 (6 bases). The CDR3 contains 16 residues. V lost 5 bases, J lost 8 bases, and 19 bases lay in between. CDR1 is SGHVS, CDR2 FQNEAQ, per germline. The CDR3 region has the DNA TGTGCCAGCAGCCTATACAGGGTGGGGGCTGATTCACCCCTCCACTTT. Protein: CASSLYRVGADSPLHF. Drawing the rest from reference TRBV7-8 and TRBJ1-6, the complete variable domain is GAGVSQSPRYKVAKRGQDVALRCDPISGHVSLFWYQQALGQGPEFLTYFQNEAQLDKSGLPSDRFFAERPEGSVSTLKIQRTQQEDSAVYLCASSLYRVGADSPLHFGNGTRLTVT.

V usage is TRBV19 and J usage is TRBJ2-5; D possibly corresponds to TRBD2 (6 bases). This CDR3 comprises 14 residues. With 5 bases removed from V and 5 bases from J, the gap between germline ends came to 15 bases. CDR1 LNHDA and CDR2 SQIVND come from the germline V gene (reference sequence). The CDR3 DNA sequence: TGTGCCAGTAGTTATGGAGGGGACCGGGAGACCCAGTACTTC. Its translation is CASSYGGDRETQYF. Full variable domain (rest looked up from reference TRBV19 and TRBJ2-5): DGGITQSPKYLFRKEGQNVTLSCEQNLNHDAMYWYRQDPGQGLRLIYYSQIVNDFQKGDIAEGYSVSREKKESFPLTVTSAQKNPTAFYLCASSYGGDRETQYFGPGTRLLVL.

This clone was seen only once. A junction end diverges from the germline sequence, so it may reflect a read error. V is TRBV11-2 and J is TRBJ1-2, with D possibly matching TRBD1 (5 bases). This CDR3 comprises 14 residues. Germline lookup yields CDR1 SGHAT and CDR2 FQNNGV. The CDR3 sequence: CASTLGQGGYGYTF. The CDR3 DNA is TGTGCCAGCACCTTAGGGCAGGGTGGCTATGGCTACACCTTC.

This chain links TRBV27 with TRBJ2-1; TRBD2 matches 8 bases. V dropped 10 bases and J dropped 9; count of bases not matched to a gene: 14. In germline, CDR1 is MNHEY, CDR2 SMNVEV (reference sequence). This CDR3 is 14 amino acids long. CDR3 bases: TGTGCCACCGCCACAGCGGCGGGAGGTGGTGAGCAGTTCTTC. Translation: CATATAAGGGEQFF.

The V call is TRBV3-1 (or the pseudogene TRBV3-2), the J call TRBJ1-5; D remains unclear. The CDR3 extends over 13 amino acids. Germline CDR1 is LGHDT and CDR2 is YNNKEL (reference sequence). V was trimmed by 0 bases and J by 7 bases, leaving 7 bases between them. This chain's CDR3 is CASSQDGRQPQHF. The CDR3, as DNA: TGTGCCAGCAGCCAAGATGGCAGGCAGCCCCAGCATTTT.

This clone was seen just once. CDR3 nucleotides: TGTGCCAGTAAAGACAGCGATGGCTACACCTTC. This codes for CASKDSDGYTF. The V call is TRBV19, the J call TRBJ1-2; a possible D gene is TRBD1 (5 bases). CDR1 and CDR2 from the germline V gene are LNHDA and SQIVND (reference sequence). The V end lost 7 bases, the J end lost 6 bases, and 9 bases lay between the germline ends. This CDR3 is built from 11 residues.

V gene TRBV6-5 combines with J gene TRBJ2-1, with D tentatively TRBD2 (5 bases). Trimming took 4 bases from V and 0 from J, leaving 10 bases between them. Germline V gene lookup returns CDR1 MNHEY and CDR2 SVGAGI. This CDR3 comprises 15 residues. The CDR3 bases are TGTGCCAGCAGTTTGGACTGGGGCTCCTACAATGAGCAGTTCTTC. Translation: CASSLDWGSYNEQFF.

J is TRBJ2-5 and V is TRBV7-6; tentatively, D is TRBD1 (7 bases). The CDR3 loop spans 15 amino acids. Between the trimmed V and J ends, which lost 0 bases and 2 bases, there was a span of 10 bases. Germline V lookup: CDR1 SGHVS, CDR2 FNYEAQ. This CDR3 reads CASSLAAGGQETQYF. Written as DNA, the CDR3 is TGTGCCAGCAGCTTAGCGGCAGGGGGGCAAGAGACCCAGTACTTC.

The chain uses TRBV20-1 and TRBJ2-7; D is uncertain. The length of the CDR3 is 11 residues. V dropped 0 bases and J dropped 6 bases, with 6 bases sitting between them. Germline lookup yields CDR1 DFQATT and CDR2 SNEGSKA (reference sequence). The CDR3 loop is CSARDISEQYF. Here the CDR3 DNA reads TGCAGTGCTAGAGATATTTCCGAGCAGTACTTC.

V usage is TRBV9 and J usage is TRBJ1-6, with 9 bases that match TRBD1. CDR3 length equals 15 residues. The trim removed 5 bases at V and 6 bases at J, leaving 6 bases unmatched. Germline CDR1 SGDLS, CDR2 YYNGEE. CDR3 bases: TGTGCCAGCAGTCCGGGACAGGGTCGTAATTCACCCCTCCACTTT. It yields the protein CASSPGQGRNSPLHF.

The gene calls are TRBV7-9 and TRBJ1-5, with D possibly matching TRBD1 (6 bases). This CDR3 comprises 16 residues. V lost 5 bases and J lost 7, with 21 bases in between. CDR1 SEHNR and CDR2 FQNEAQ come from the germline V gene (reference sequence). This chain's CDR3 is CASSLGARGRGQPQHF. CDR3 coding DNA: TGTGCCAGCAGCCTAGGAGCCAGGGGACGTGGACAGCCCCAGCATTTT.

The chain combines TRBV5-1 with TRBJ2-5, with D tentatively TRBD2 (5 bases). The CDR3 runs to 14 residues. Between the trimmed V and J ends, which lost 2 bases and 1 base, there was a span of 9 bases. Germline CDR1 SGHRS, CDR2 YFSETQ. For the CDR3, the DNA is TGCGCCAGCAGCTTAGCGGTACCCCAAGAGACCCAGTACTTC. This translates into CASSLAVPQETQYF.

The J gene is TRBJ1-5, the V gene TRBV28, with D unresolved. V was pared by 3 bases and J by 6 bases, with 12 bases between. The CDR3 extends over 14 amino acids. The V gene's germline CDR1 is MDHEN and CDR2 SYDVKM. The CDR3 spells CASSLRASGQPQHF. The CDR3, as DNA: TGTGCCAGCAGTTTGCGGGCGAGCGGTCAGCCCCAGCATTTT.

The chain combines TRBV4-1 with TRBJ2-1; D may be TRBD2 (5 bases). Germline CDR1 is MGHRA and CDR2 is YSYEKL. CDR3 size: 13 residues. V was shortened by 1 base and J by 6 bases, with 7 bases between the two germline ends. The CDR3 reads CASSQGEGNEQFF. CDR3 sequence (DNA): TGCGCCAGCAGCCAAGGAGAGGGCAATGAGCAGTTCTTC.

This clone was found a few times. This sequence joins TRBV9 and TRBJ2-7, with 7 bases lining up with TRBD1. The CDR3 extends over 16 amino acids. J gave up 1 base and V 3 bases, and 10 bases lay outside the gene matches. Germline V gene data show CDR1 as SGDLS and CDR2 as YYNGEE. Written as DNA, the CDR3 is TGTGCCAGCAGCGAAGGCCCTGGACAGGCATCCTACGAGCAGTACTTC. Encoded protein: CASSEGPGQASYEQYF.

V is TRBV9 and J is TRBJ1-2; D not resolved. V lost 4 bases, J lost 8 bases, and 9 bases lay in between. In germline, CDR1 is SGDLS, CDR2 YYNGEE. The CDR3 runs to 11 residues. This CDR3 is CASSLYGGYTF. CDR3 DNA sequence: TGTGCCAGCAGCCTATACGGGGGCTACACCTTC. Combining the CDR3 with reference TRBV9 and TRBJ1-2 gives the whole variable domain DSGVTQTPKHLITATGQRVTLRCSPRSGDLSVYWYQQSLDQGLQFLIQYYNGEERAKGNILERFSAQQFPDLHSELNLSSLELGDSALYFCASSLYGGYTFGSGTRLTVV.

The genes are TRBV19 and TRBJ1-1; TRBD1 aligns across 10 bases. V was clipped by 10 bases and J by 3 bases; unmatched bases: 5. The CDR3 is made up of 13 amino acids. The germline CDR1 and CDR2 sequences are LNHDA and SQIVND (reference sequence). The CDR3 DNA reads TGTGCCACAGACAGGGGGCTTGACACTGAAGCTTTCTTT. Its protein product is CATDRGLDTEAFF.

This clone was seen only a few times. This chain uses TRBV5-6 with TRBJ1-1; possible D gene TRBD1, 6 bases. V shed 3 bases and J shed 2 bases, with 17 bases lying between them. Germline CDR1 is SGHDT and CDR2 is YYEEEE. This CDR3 contains 16 residues. CDR3 in DNA: TGTGCCAGCAGCTGGCCGGACAGCACGTCAAACACTGAAGCTTTCTTT. It codes for CASSWPDSTSNTEAFF.

V gene TRBV5-5 combines with J gene TRBJ2-3; a weak D match, TRBD2 (6 bases). V dropped 4 bases and J dropped 5 bases, with 17 bases sitting between them. The CDR3 is 15 amino acids. CDR1 and CDR2 from the germline V gene are SGHKS and YYEKEE (reference sequence). CDR3 residues: CASSTEGRRIDTQYF. The CDR3 DNA sequence: TGTGCCAGCAGCACGGAGGGACGCCGGATAGATACGCAGTATTTT.

This clone was counted between two and nine times. The J gene is TRBJ1-1, the V gene TRBV7-9; D gene uncertain. Trimming left V 5 bases short and J 4 bases short, with 14 bases between. This CDR3 contains 14 residues. Germline CDR1 SEHNR, CDR2 FQNEAQ (reference sequence). CDR3 in amino acids: CASSPKRLGTEAFF. The CDR3 DNA sequence: TGTGCCAGCAGCCCTAAGCGTCTCGGCACTGAAGCTTTCTTT.

The chain carries TRBV29-1 and TRBJ2-5, with 8 bases identical to TRBD1. The CDR3 loop spans 15 amino acids. The germline CDR1 and CDR2 sequences are SQVTM and ANQGSEA. Trimming at V came to 3 bases and at J to 1 base, leaving 7 bases not matched to a gene. CDR3 sequence: CSVDLDRASQETQYF. CDR3 nucleotides: TGCAGCGTTGACCTGGACAGGGCCTCCCAAGAGACCCAGTACTTC.

This chain uses TRBV6-5 with TRBJ2-7; 11 bases align to TRBD1. The trim removed 5 bases at V and 4 bases at J, leaving 4 bases unmatched. This CDR3 comprises 14 residues. Germline V CDR1 and CDR2: MNHEY, SVGAGI. The CDR3 DNA follows: TGTGCCAGCAGTCTCGGGACAGGGGGTTACGAGCAGTACTTC. It codes for CASSLGTGGYEQYF.

The chain carries TRBV9 and TRBJ2-3; D uncertain. The germline V gene encodes CDR1 SGDLS and CDR2 YYNGEE. This CDR3 comprises 15 residues. Trimming removed 0 bases at V and 1 base at J, with 9 bases between. CDR3 sequence reads: CASSVADSRTDTQYF. CDR3 in DNA: TGTGCCAGCAGCGTAGCTGACTCCCGCACAGATACGCAGTATTTT. Together with reference TRBV9 and TRBJ2-3, the CDR3 gives the full variable domain: DSGVTQTPKHLITATGQRVTLRCSPRSGDLSVYWYQQSLDQGLQFLIQYYNGEERAKGNILERFSAQQFPDLHSELNLSSLELGDSALYFCASSVADSRTDTQYFGPGTRLTVL.

The chain has TRBV5-5 and TRBJ2-3, with TRBD2 as a possible D gene (5 bases). V lost 0 bases and J lost 5, with 10 bases in between. The CDR3 has 14 amino acids. The germline V gene encodes CDR1 SGHKS and CDR2 YYEKEE (reference sequence). The CDR3 region is CASSLGPGGDTQYF. CDR3 DNA sequence: TGTGCCAGCAGCTTGGGGCCAGGAGGAGATACGCAGTATTTT. Combining the CDR3 with reference TRBV5-5 and TRBJ2-3 gives the whole variable domain DAGVTQSPTHLIKTRGQQVTLRCSPISGHKSVSWYQQVLGQGPQFIFQYYEKEERGRGNFPDRFSARQFPNYSSELNVNALLLGDSALYLCASSLGPGGDTQYFGPGTRLTVL.

In its sample, this clone was seen a few times. The rearrangement links TRBV7-6 to TRBJ1-5; TRBD1 matches at 7 bases. From germline, CDR1 is SGHVS and CDR2 FNYEAQ. The J segment lost 3 bases and the V segment lost 0 bases, leaving 8 bases of the junction unmatched. The CDR3 extends over 17 amino acids. CDR3 protein: CASSLAGRQGINQPQHF. CDR3 nucleotides: TGTGCCAGCAGCTTAGCGGGGAGACAGGGTATCAATCAGCCCCAGCATTTT.

V gene TRBV5-5 combines with J gene TRBJ2-7, with 7 bases lining up with TRBD2. The CDR3 is 15 residues long. Losses at the gene ends were 0 bases for V and 2 bases for J; bases not matched to a gene: 5. CDR1 SGHKS and CDR2 YYEKEE come from the germline V gene (reference sequence). CDR3 amino acids: CASSLAAGDTYEQYF. In DNA, the CDR3 is TGTGCCAGCAGCTTGGCGGCGGGAGATACCTACGAGCAGTACTTC.

This sequence joins TRBV29-1 and TRBJ2-5; 13 bases map to TRBD2. Germline trimming cut 1 base from V and 7 bases from J; bases unmatched to any gene: 6. This CDR3 is 15 amino acids long. Germline V gene data show CDR1 as SQVTM and CDR2 as ANQGSEA. CDR3 sequence reads: CSVEAGLAGEATQYF. DNA of the CDR3: TGCAGCGTTGAAGCAGGACTAGCGGGAGAGGCGACCCAGTACTTC.